The 8 T cell receptor beta chains given below trace back to one sample, sequenced in a study of cytotoxic CD8 clonotypes in ibrutinib-treated CLL. TCRdb's copy holds only in-frame clones and misses some; the assay was immunoSEQ multiplex PCR. The sample has roughly 220,000 clones; more than 70% are singletons. Sequencing used PBMCs, obtained after 12 months of ibrutinib treatment. These receptor sequences come from a human donor with chronic lymphocytic leukemia.

The chain has TRBV25-1 and TRBJ1-4; unclear D gene. The CDR3 is 14 residues long. Trimming shortened V by 3 bases and J by 12 bases, and 17 bases separated the two germline ends. Germline CDR1 MGHDK, CDR2 SYGVNS. CDR3 in DNA: TGTGCCAGCAGTGATCCGGGCGGGTTTAGAGAACTGTTTTTT. It translates to CASSDPGGFRELFF.

This clone was counted between two and nine times. V and J are TRBV6-5 and TRBJ1-5; no clear D. Looked up from germline, CDR1 is MNHEY and CDR2 is SVGAGI. The CDR3 runs to 12 residues. V lost 5 bases and J 5 bases, leaving 7 bases between the germline ends. The CDR3 loop reads CASSERDQPQHF. CDR3 sequence (DNA): TGTGCCAGCAGTGAAAGGGATCAGCCCCAGCATTTT.

J is TRBJ1-5 and V is TRBV7-9, with D unresolved. Between the trimmed V and J ends, which lost 5 bases and 4 bases, there was a span of 9 bases. Germline loops: CDR1 SEHNR, CDR2 FQNEAQ (reference sequence). The CDR3 has 13 amino acids. CDR3: CASSLGDNQPQHF. The CDR3 nucleotides read TGTGCCAGCAGCCTCGGGGATAATCAGCCCCAGCATTTT.

The chain joins TRBV11-2 to TRBJ2-2; 8 bases are a match to TRBD1. CDR3 size: 15 residues. Losses at the gene ends were 6 bases for V and 0 bases for J; bases not matched to a gene: 3. Germline CDR1 SGHAT, CDR2 FQNNGV. CDR3 loop: CASSGDRTNTGELFF. The CDR3 nucleotides read TGTGCCAGCAGTGGGGACAGGACGAACACCGGGGAGCTGTTTTTT.

This chain links TRBV2 with TRBJ2-1, with a tentative D call TRBD2 (6 bases). The CDR3 covers 15 residues. Trimming cost V 8 bases and J 7 bases, with 21 bases left between them. Germline V CDR1 and CDR2: SNHLY, FYNNEI. The DNA of the CDR3 is TGTGCCAGCCCCGCGGGCGGGGTGGTCTGGAATGAGCAGTTCTTC. Translating gives CASPAGGVVWNEQFF.

The rearrangement uses TRBV5-1 and TRBJ2-5; maybe TRBD1 (6 bases). This CDR3 contains 15 residues. Germline V CDR1 and CDR2: SGHRS, YFSETQ. V was cut by 6 bases and J by 5 bases, with 20 bases left in between. This chain's CDR3 is CASTAGTGLGETQYF. The CDR3 nucleotides are TGCGCCAGCACCGCAGGAACAGGGCTAGGGGAGACCCAGTACTTC.

V is TRBV11-2 and J is TRBJ2-7, with D perhaps TRBD1 (6 bases). The CDR3 has 13 residues. Germline values: CDR1 SGHAT, CDR2 FQNNGV. V was shortened by 6 bases and J by 1 base, with 10 bases between the two germline ends. In DNA, the CDR3 is TGTGCCAGCAGGGCAGGGGAGTCCTACGAGCAGTACTTC. It is translated as CASRAGESYEQYF.

The chain uses TRBV5-1 and TRBJ2-7, with 7 bases aligning to TRBD1. The CDR3 extends over 14 amino acids. Germline V gives CDR1 SGHRS, CDR2 YFSETQ. The trim removed 0 bases at V and 2 bases at J, leaving 2 bases unmatched. The CDR3 loop is CASSLGQGPYEQYF. In DNA form, the CDR3 reads TGCGCCAGCAGCTTGGGACAGGGACCCTACGAGCAGTACTTC.